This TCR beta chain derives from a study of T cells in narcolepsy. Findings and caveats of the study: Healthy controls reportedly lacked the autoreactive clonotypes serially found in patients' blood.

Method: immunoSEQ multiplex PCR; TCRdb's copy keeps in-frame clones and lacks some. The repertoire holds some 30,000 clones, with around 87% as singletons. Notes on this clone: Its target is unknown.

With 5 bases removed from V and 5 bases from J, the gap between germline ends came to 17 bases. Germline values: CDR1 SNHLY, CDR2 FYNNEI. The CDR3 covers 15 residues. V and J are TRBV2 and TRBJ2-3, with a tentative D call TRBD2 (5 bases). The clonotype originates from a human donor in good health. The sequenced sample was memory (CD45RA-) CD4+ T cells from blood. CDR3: CASSWMSGSGDTQYF. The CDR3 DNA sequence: TGTGCCAGCAGTTGGATGTCGGGGTCTGGAGATACGCAGTATTTT.